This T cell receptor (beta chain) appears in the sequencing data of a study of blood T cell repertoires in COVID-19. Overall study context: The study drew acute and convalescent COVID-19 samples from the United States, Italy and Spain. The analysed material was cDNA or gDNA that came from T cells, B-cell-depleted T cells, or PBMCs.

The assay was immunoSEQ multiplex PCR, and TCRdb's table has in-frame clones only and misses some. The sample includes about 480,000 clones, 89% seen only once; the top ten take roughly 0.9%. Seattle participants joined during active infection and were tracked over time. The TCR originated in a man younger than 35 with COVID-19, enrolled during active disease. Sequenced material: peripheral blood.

The CDR3 nucleotides are TGTGCCAGCCACGCGGGGGGGCGGGATACGCAGTATTTT. Translated: CASHAGGRDTQYF. The chain links TRBV6-5 to TRBJ2-3, with TRBD2 matching over 9 bases. This CDR3 is built from 13 residues. Per the germline V gene, CDR1 is MNHEY and CDR2 is SVGAGI. V shed 8 bases, J shed 6 bases, and the junction held 6 bases outside the gene matches.